Following are 24 T cell receptor beta chains from one sample sequenced in a study of control samples from healthy donors and cancer patients. Only in-frame clones appear in the TCRdb table, and some are missing; sequencing was by immunoSEQ multiplex PCR. The top ten clones hold 2.9% of a sample with under 150,000 clones, about 90% of them seen once. Sequencing used blood. These receptors were collected from a man in his fifties or sixties in good health.

This chain joins TRBV30 and TRBJ2-3, with 9 bases fitting TRBD2. The CDR3 sequence is 14 residues long. Germline values: CDR1 GTSNPN, CDR2 SVGIG (reference sequence). The junction had 9 bases not matched to a gene; V was cut back by 6 bases and J by 5 bases. The CDR3 protein is CACNRSGGIDTQYF. The CDR3 DNA reads as TGTGCCTGCAACCGCAGCGGGGGGATAGATACGCAGTATTTT.

V and J are TRBV5-1 and TRBJ2-2; D is perhaps TRBD2 (6 bases). CDR3 size: 18 residues. The V gene's germline CDR1 is SGHRS and CDR2 YFSETQ. Deletions cut 1 base from V and 5 bases from J, with 21 bases between. Written as DNA, the CDR3 is TGCGCCAGCAGCTTGTCTCTTGGGGAGGAGTCGGAGACCGGGGAGCTGTTTTTT. It is translated as CASSLSLGEESETGELFF.

The V call is TRBV5-6, the J call TRBJ2-7; D possibly matches TRBD1 or TRBD2 (5 bases each). The ends were cut back, 4 bases at V and 1 base at J, with 12 bases in the middle. Germline loops: CDR1 SGHDT, CDR2 YYEEEE. The CDR3 has 14 amino acids. The CDR3 nucleotides read TGTGCCAGCAGCCCGGGACGTATATCCTACGAGCAGTACTTC. The encoded protein is CASSPGRISYEQYF.

This clone has only one observation. The rearrangement links TRBV19 to TRBJ2-3; possible D gene TRBD1, 5 bases. This CDR3 contains 15 residues. Germline V gene lookup returns CDR1 LNHDA and CDR2 SQIVND (reference sequence). With 5 bases removed from V and 4 bases from J, the gap between germline ends came to 16 bases. CDR3 protein: CASSPQTVYADTQYF. CDR3 coding DNA: TGTGCCAGTAGTCCACAGACAGTATACGCAGATACGCAGTATTTT.

This rearrangement joins TRBV5-1 to TRBJ1-6; TRBD1 matches at 10 bases. Trimming cost V 4 bases and J 9 bases; bases outside gene matches: 4. This CDR3 contains 14 residues. Per germline, CDR1 SGHRS and CDR2 YFSETQ. CDR3 DNA sequence: TGCGCCAGCAGCCACGGGACAGGGGTTTCACCCCTCCACTTT. Translated, it gives CASSHGTGVSPLHF.

The chain combines TRBV5-6 with TRBJ2-3; TRBD2 agrees at 12 bases. Germline V CDR1 and CDR2: SGHDT, YYEEEE. The trim removed 1 base at V and 4 bases at J, leaving 4 bases unmatched. This CDR3 is built from 16 residues. In DNA form, the CDR3 reads TGTGCCAGCAGCTTGCGCGCTAGCGGGGGGGCAGATACGCAGTATTTT. Translated, it gives CASSLRASGGADTQYF.

The genes are TRBV6-5 and TRBJ1-5; 7 nucleotides agree with TRBD1. In germline, CDR1 is MNHEY, CDR2 SVGAGI. The CDR3 runs to 15 residues. Trimming removed 6 bases from V and 1 base from J; junction bases left unmatched: 6. The CDR3 is CASRTTGLSNQPQHF. CDR3 nucleotides: TGTGCCAGCAGAACGACAGGGTTGAGCAATCAGCCCCAGCATTTT.

The V call is TRBV12-3 or TRBV12-4, the J call TRBJ1-1; no firm D call. V was trimmed by 7 bases and J by 2 bases, leaving 11 bases between them. This CDR3 is 13 amino acids long. The CDR3 loop reads CASTPGTNTEAFF. The CDR3 DNA reads TGTGCCAGCACCCCGGGTACTAACACTGAAGCTTTCTTT.

This clone was observed a handful of times. The rearrangement links TRBV27 to TRBJ1-5; D ambiguous. The CDR3 spans 12 residues. Trimming removed 6 bases at V and 7 bases at J, with 10 bases between. In germline, CDR1 is MNHEY, CDR2 SMNVEV (reference sequence). This CDR3 is CASRSEAQPQHF. CDR3 DNA: TGTGCCAGCAGGTCGGAGGCACAGCCCCAGCATTTT.

The V call is TRBV5-1, the J call TRBJ1-1; maybe TRBD1 (5 bases). V was clipped by 0 bases and J by 0 bases, with 9 bases between them. Germline CDR1 reads SGHRS; CDR2 reads YFSETQ. The CDR3 has 15 amino acids. CDR3 bases: TGCGCCAGCAGCTTGGGACAGACAATGAACACTGAAGCTTTCTTT. Encoded protein: CASSLGQTMNTEAFF. Full variable domain (outside the CDR3, taken from reference TRBV5-1 and TRBJ1-1): KAGVTQTPRYLIKTRGQQVTLSCSPISGHRSVSWYQQTPGQGLQFLFEYFSETQRNKGNFPGRFSGRQFSNSRSEMNVSTLELGDSALYLCASSLGQTMNTEAFFGQGTRLTVV.

The rearrangement uses TRBV28 and TRBJ2-6, with TRBD1 identical over 7 bases. In germline, CDR1 is MDHEN, CDR2 SYDVKM. V was clipped by 6 bases and J by 3 bases; unmatched bases: 5. The CDR3 consists of 15 residues. Written as DNA, the CDR3 is TGTGCCAGCAGGGTCGACAGGGTTGGGGCCAACGTCCTGACTTTC. Translating gives CASRVDRVGANVLTF.

This clone was counted a few times. The chain joins TRBV4-2 to TRBJ1-2; no clear D gene. CDR3 length: 14 amino acids. Trimming removed 1 base at V and 8 bases at J, with 14 bases between. Germline V gene sequence: CDR1 LGHNA, CDR2 YNFKEQ. As DNA, the CDR3 is TGTGCCAGCAGCCAAGGTGGGCAATTGCTCGGCTACACCTTC. It encodes CASSQGGQLLGYTF.

V gene TRBV12-5 combines with J gene TRBJ1-3; D call uncertain. The CDR3 loop spans 18 amino acids. The germline V gene encodes CDR1 LGHNT and CDR2 FRNRAP. The ends were cut back, 0 bases at V and 0 bases at J, with 15 bases in the middle. The CDR3 loop reads CASGLVSIRPSSGNTIYF. CDR3 nucleotides: TGTGCTAGTGGTTTGGTATCCATCAGACCCAGCTCTGGAAACACCATATATTTT.

This chain uses TRBV5-6 with TRBJ1-3; D remains unclear. This CDR3 is built from 14 residues. V was shortened by 2 bases and J by 2 bases, with 8 bases between the two germline ends. CDR1 is SGHDT, CDR2 YYEEEE, per germline. CDR3 DNA sequence: TGTGCCAGCAGCTTTGCAACACCTGGAAACACCATATATTTT. It yields the protein CASSFATPGNTIYF. Variable domain in full (rest from reference TRBV5-6 and TRBJ1-3): DAGVTQSPTHLIKTRGQQVTLRCSPKSGHDTVSWYQQALGQGPQFIFQYYEEEERQRGNFPDRFSGHQFPNYSSELNVNALLLGDSALYLCASSFATPGNTIYFGEGSWLTVV.

Only one count was recorded for this clone. J is TRBJ1-3 and V is TRBV6-5; 9 nucleotides line up with TRBD1. The junction had 2 bases not matched to a gene; V was cut back by 2 bases and J by 0 bases. The germline CDR1 and CDR2 sequences are MNHEY and SVGAGI. There are 16 residues in the CDR3. CDR3 sequence reads: CASSYDRGVSGNTIYF. CDR3 coding DNA: TGTGCCAGCAGTTACGACAGGGGGGTCTCTGGAAACACCATATATTTT.

V and J are TRBV5-1 and TRBJ2-3; D is uncertain. Per the germline V gene, CDR1 is SGHRS and CDR2 is YFSETQ. Trimming took off 4 bases at V and 5 bases at J, with 11 bases between the two ends. The CDR3 has 13 amino acids. In DNA, the CDR3 is TGCGCCAGCAGCCGGGTAGGTCAAGATACGCAGTATTTT. Protein product: CASSRVGQDTQYF.

The rearrangement joins TRBV6-2 or TRBV6-3 to TRBJ1-6; a possible D gene is TRBD1 (5 bases). Germline V CDR1 and CDR2: MNHEY, SVGEGT. The V and J ends lost 5 bases and 7 bases respectively, with 15 bases between them. CDR3 size: 15 residues. The CDR3 reads CASSRLGGGNSPLHF. CDR3 DNA: TGTGCCAGCAGTCGACTTGGGGGGGGGAATTCACCCCTCCACTTT.

V is TRBV6-1 and J is TRBJ1-2; a weak D match, TRBD1 (5 bases). CDR3 size: 15 residues. V dropped 2 bases and J dropped 0 bases, with 10 bases sitting between them. Germline assignment: CDR1 MNHNS and CDR2 SASEGT. CDR3: CASSERQPSNYGYTF. The CDR3 DNA sequence: TGTGCCAGCAGTGAAAGACAGCCTTCTAACTATGGCTACACCTTC.

This chain uses TRBV5-1 with TRBJ2-3, with 8 bases fitting TRBD2. The germline CDR1 and CDR2 sequences are SGHRS and YFSETQ. The CDR3 is made up of 16 amino acids. Unmatched junction bases numbered 8, after V lost 2 bases and J lost 3 bases. Here the CDR3 reads CASSLFSGGATDTQYF. Written as DNA, the CDR3 is TGCGCCAGCAGCTTATTTTCCGGGGGGGCGACAGATACGCAGTATTTT.

The V and J genes are TRBV6-6 and TRBJ1-1; no clear D gene. V was clipped by 3 bases and J by 1 base, with 12 bases between them. CDR1 MNHNY and CDR2 SVGAGI come from the germline V gene (reference sequence). This CDR3 has 15 residues. CDR3 protein: CASSYLSNRNTEAFF. DNA of the CDR3: TGTGCCAGCAGTTATCTTTCCAACCGGAACACTGAAGCTTTCTTT.

This chain uses TRBV15 with TRBJ2-3, with TRBD1 matching 7 bases. V dropped 3 bases and J dropped 4; count of bases not matched to a gene: 7. Looked up from germline, CDR1 is LNHNV and CDR2 is YYDKDF (reference sequence). CDR3 length equals 15 residues. In DNA form, the CDR3 reads TGTGCCACCAGCAGGGAGAACCAGGGGGCAGATACGCAGTATTTT. This codes for CATSRENQGADTQYF.

In its sample, this clone was seen once. The V call is TRBV6-1, the J call TRBJ1-6, with D possibly matching TRBD1 (5 bases). The CDR3 has 14 amino acids. Germline V CDR1 and CDR2: MNHNS, SASEGT. The V end was cut by 3 bases, the J end by 7 bases, with 10 bases between. The chain's CDR3 is CASSDQGGNSPLHF. CDR3 sequence (DNA): TGTGCCAGCAGTGACCAGGGAGGGAATTCACCCCTCCACTTT.

This rearrangement joins TRBV7-8 to TRBJ2-7; TRBD1 is a possible D gene (6 bases). The germline V and J ends were trimmed by 5 bases and 1 base, with 15 bases remaining between them. Germline loops: CDR1 SGHVS, CDR2 FQNEAQ. The CDR3 totals 15 residues. This CDR3 reads CASSPADRRSYEQYF. In DNA form, the CDR3 reads TGTGCCAGCAGCCCCGCCGACAGGAGGTCCTACGAGCAGTACTTC.

The genes are TRBV15 and TRBJ1-4; 11 nucleotides align to TRBD1. The germline gives CDR1 LNHNV, CDR2 YYDKDF (reference sequence). Trimming cost V 5 bases and J 3 bases; bases outside gene matches: 8. The length of the CDR3 is 17 residues. Written as DNA, the CDR3 is TGTGCCACCAGCGCCTCGGACAGGGGGCGGTCTAATGAAAAACTGTTTTTT. It translates to CATSASDRGRSNEKLFF.